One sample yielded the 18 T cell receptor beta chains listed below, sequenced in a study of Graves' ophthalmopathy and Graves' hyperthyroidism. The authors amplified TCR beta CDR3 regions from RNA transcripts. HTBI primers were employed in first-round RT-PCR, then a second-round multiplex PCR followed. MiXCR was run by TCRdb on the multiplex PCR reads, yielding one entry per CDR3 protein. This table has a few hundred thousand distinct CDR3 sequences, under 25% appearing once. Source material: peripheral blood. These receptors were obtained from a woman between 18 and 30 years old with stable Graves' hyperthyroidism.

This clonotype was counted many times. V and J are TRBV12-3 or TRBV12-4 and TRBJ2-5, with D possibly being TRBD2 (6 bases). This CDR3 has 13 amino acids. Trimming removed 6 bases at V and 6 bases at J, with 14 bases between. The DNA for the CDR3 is TGTGCCAGCAGCCCCGGGAGTTCCCAGACCCAGTACTTC. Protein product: CASSPGSSQTQYF.

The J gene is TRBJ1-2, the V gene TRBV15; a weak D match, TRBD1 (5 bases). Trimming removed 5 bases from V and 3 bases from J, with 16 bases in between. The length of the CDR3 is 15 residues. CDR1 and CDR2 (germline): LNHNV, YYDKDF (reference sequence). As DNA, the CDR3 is TGTGCCACCAGCGAGGAAGGGGATATCGACTATGGCTACACCTTC. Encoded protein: CATSEEGDIDYGYTF.

CDR3 sequence reads: CATSDLPSTSGETQYF. Written as DNA, the CDR3 is TGTGCCACCAGTGACCTTCCATCGACTAGCGGAGAGACCCAGTACTTC. The chain links TRBV24-1 to TRBJ2-5, with 9 positions matching TRBD2. The germline V gene encodes CDR1 KGHDR and CDR2 SFDVKD. The CDR3 totals 16 residues. V lost 4 bases and J lost 4; bases outside the gene matches: 9.

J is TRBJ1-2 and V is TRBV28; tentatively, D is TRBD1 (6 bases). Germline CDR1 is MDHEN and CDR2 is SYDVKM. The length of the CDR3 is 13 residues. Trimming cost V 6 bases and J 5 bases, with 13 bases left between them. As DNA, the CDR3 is TGTGCCAGCAGAACCGGACAGAAGTATGGCTACACCTTC. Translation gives CASRTGQKYGYTF.

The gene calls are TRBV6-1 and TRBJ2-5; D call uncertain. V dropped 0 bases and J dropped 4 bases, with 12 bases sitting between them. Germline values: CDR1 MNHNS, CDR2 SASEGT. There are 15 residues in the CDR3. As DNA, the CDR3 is TGTGCCAGCAGTGAAGCGCCGGCCTATGGAGAGACCCAGTACTTC. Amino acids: CASSEAPAYGETQYF.

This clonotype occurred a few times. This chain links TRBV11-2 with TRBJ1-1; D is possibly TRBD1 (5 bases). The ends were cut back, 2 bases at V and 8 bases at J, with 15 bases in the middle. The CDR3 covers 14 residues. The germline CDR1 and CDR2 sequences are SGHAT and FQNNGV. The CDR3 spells CASSLMRGLLEAFF. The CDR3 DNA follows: TGTGCCAGCAGCTTAATGAGGGGCCTCCTCGAAGCTTTCTTT.

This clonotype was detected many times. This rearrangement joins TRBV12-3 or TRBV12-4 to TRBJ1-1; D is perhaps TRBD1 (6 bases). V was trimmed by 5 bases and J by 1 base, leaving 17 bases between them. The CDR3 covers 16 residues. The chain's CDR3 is CASSPRGRGTNTEAFF. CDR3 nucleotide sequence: TGTGCCAGCAGTCCTCGGGGCAGGGGAACGAACACTGAAGCTTTCTTT.

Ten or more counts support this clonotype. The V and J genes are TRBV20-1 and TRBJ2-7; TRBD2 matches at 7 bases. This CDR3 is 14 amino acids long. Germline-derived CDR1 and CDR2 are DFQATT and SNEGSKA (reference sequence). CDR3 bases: TGCAGAGATCCTCTAGCGGTAAGCTCCTACGAGCAGTACTTC. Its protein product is CRDPLAVSSYEQYF.

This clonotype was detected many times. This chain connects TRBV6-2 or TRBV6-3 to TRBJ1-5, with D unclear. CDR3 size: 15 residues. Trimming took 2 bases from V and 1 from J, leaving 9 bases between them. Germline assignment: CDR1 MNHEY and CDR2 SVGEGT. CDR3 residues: CASSYRSRSNQPQHF. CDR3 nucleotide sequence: TGTGCCAGCAGTTACAGGTCGCGAAGCAATCAGCCCCAGCATTTT.

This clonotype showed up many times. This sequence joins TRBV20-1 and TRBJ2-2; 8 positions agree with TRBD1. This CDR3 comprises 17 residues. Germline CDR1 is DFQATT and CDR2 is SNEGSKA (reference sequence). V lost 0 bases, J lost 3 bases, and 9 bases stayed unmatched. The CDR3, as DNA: TGCAGTGCTAGAGATCTGAGACAGGGGTCAGACACCGGGGAGCTGTTTTTT. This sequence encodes CSARDLRQGSDTGELFF.

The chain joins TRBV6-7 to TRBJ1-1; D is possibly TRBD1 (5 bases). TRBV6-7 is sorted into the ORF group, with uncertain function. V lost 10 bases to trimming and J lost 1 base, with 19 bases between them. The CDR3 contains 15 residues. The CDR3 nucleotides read TGTGCCAACATCTACGGGGGAGGGACGAACACTGAAGCTTTCTTT. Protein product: CANIYGGGTNTEAFF.

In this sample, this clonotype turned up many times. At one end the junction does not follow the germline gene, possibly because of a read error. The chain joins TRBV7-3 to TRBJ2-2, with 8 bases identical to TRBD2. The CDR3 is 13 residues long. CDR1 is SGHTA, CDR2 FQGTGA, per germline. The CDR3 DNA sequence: TGTGCCAGCAGCTTAGACCCTAGCGGGCAGCTGTTTTTT. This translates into CASSLDPSGQLFF.

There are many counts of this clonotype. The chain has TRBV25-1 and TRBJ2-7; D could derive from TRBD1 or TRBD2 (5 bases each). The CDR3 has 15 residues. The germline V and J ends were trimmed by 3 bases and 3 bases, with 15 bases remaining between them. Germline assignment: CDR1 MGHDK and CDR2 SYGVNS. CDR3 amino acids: CASSDPGTLHYEQYF. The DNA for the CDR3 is TGTGCCAGCAGTGATCCCGGGACGTTGCACTACGAGCAGTACTTC.

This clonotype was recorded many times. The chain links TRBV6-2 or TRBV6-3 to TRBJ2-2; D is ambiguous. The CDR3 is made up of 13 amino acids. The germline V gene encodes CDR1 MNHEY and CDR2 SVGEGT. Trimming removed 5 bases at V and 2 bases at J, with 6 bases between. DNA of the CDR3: TGTGCCAGCAGTGACGGTAACACCGGGGAGCTGTTTTTT. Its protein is CASSDGNTGELFF.

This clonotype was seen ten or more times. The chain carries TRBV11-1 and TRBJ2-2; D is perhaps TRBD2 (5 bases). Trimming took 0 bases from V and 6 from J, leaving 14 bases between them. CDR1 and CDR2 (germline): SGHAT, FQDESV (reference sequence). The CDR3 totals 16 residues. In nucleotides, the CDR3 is TGTGCCAGCAGCTTAGCCGAGGGTAGCGTGGCCGGGGAGCTGTTTTTT. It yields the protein CASSLAEGSVAGELFF.

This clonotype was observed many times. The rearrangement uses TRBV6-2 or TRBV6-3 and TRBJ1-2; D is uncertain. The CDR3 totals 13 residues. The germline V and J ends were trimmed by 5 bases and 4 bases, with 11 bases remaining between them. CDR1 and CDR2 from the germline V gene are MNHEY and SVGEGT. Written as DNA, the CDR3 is TGTGCCAGCAGTCCTACAGCGACCTATGGCTACACCTTC. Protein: CASSPTATYGYTF.

CDR3 in DNA: TGTGCCAGCAGTTTACTCAAGACAGGGCCGATCGGAGAGACCCAGTACTTC. It translates to CASSLLKTGPIGETQYF. This chain connects TRBV28 to TRBJ2-5; 7 bases line up with TRBD1. The CDR3 length is 17 residues. Looked up from germline, CDR1 is MDHEN and CDR2 is SYDVKM. V dropped 2 bases and J dropped 4; count of bases not matched to a gene: 13.

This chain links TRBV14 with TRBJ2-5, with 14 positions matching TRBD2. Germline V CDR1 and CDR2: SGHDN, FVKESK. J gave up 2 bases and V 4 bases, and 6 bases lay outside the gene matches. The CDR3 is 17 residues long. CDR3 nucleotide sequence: TGTGCCAGCAGCCGACTAGCGGGAGGGCCTCGGCAAGAGACCCAGTACTTC. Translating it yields CASSRLAGGPRQETQYF.